This T cell receptor beta chain was captured by sequencing in a study of T cell repertoires in cytomegalovirus infection. On the study more broadly: Epitope selection comprised recently identified HLA-C-restricted CMV epitopes and well-studied HLA-B-restricted CMV epitopes. TCR beta signatures that were public indicated CMV infection and matching HLA type.

TCRdb ran MiXCR on the reads and lists one entry per CDR3 protein. Counted here are roughly 800,000 distinct CDR3 sequences, 25% to 35% occurring once; the ten biggest clones make up 13%. With regard to this clonotype: Antigen unknown.

The CDR3 runs 13 residues. The V gene's germline CDR1 is MGHDK and CDR2 SYGVNS. V lost 3 bases and J lost 8; bases outside the gene matches: 6. Points from the study as a whole: Across the ex vivo response, the dominant clonotypes were HLA-C-restricted CMV-specific TCR beta clonotypes. The study identified carriers of CMV plus the relevant HLA from cumulative public TCR beta family frequency.

V and J are TRBV25-1 and TRBJ1-1; 7 positions match TRBD1. The TCR comes from a human donor in good health (CMV status not recorded). Some clones in this sample may be carry-over from other donors' samples. Sequencing used cultured CD8+ T cells from PBMCs, obtained from culture after CMV antigen stimulation. DNA of the CDR3: TGTGCCAGCAGTGACGGACCGGGACAGGAAGCTTTCTTT. Encoded protein: CASSDGPGQEAFF.